The 26 T cell receptor beta chains below all came from one sample that was sequenced in a study of blood T cell repertoires in COVID-19. Some clones are missing from TCRdb's copy, which holds only in-frame ones; the method was immunoSEQ multiplex PCR. The table shows about 210,000 clones, with 80% occurring only once. Input material: peripheral blood. The receptors originated from a man between 60 and 70 years old with acute or convalescent COVID-19.

This chain uses TRBV30 with TRBJ2-7, with 10 bases identical to TRBD2. The CDR3 contains 16 residues. The germline gives CDR1 GTSNPN, CDR2 SVGIG (reference sequence). After removal of 2 bases from V and 1 base from J, the junction contained 8 bases not matched to a gene. The CDR3 region has the DNA TGTGCCTGGAGTAGACCTGGGACTAGCGCTTCCTACGAGCAGTACTTC. Protein: CAWSRPGTSASYEQYF.

This clone was picked up one time. The chain joins TRBV23-1 to TRBJ2-1, with 12 positions matching TRBD2. TRBV23-1 is labeled an ORF, and its function is uncertain. The CDR3 spans 17 residues. Losses at the gene ends were 0 bases for V and 4 bases for J; bases not matched to a gene: 4. Here the CDR3 reads CASSQSASGRAYNEQFF. As DNA, the CDR3 is TGCGCCAGCAGTCAATCCGCTAGCGGGAGGGCTTACAATGAGCAGTTCTTC.

CDR3 region: CASSFGLAGGLVRNEQFF. DNA of the CDR3: TGTGCCAGCAGCTTCGGACTAGCGGGTGGGTTAGTCAGGAATGAGCAGTTCTTC. The chain combines TRBV7-3 with TRBJ2-1, with 11 bases lining up with TRBD2. The V gene's germline CDR1 is SGHTA and CDR2 FQGTGA. Unmatched junction bases numbered 14, after V lost 3 bases and J lost 7 bases. The CDR3 consists of 18 residues.

The chain joins TRBV30 to TRBJ2-7; 11 bases align to TRBD2. Looked up from germline, CDR1 is GTSNPN and CDR2 is SVGIG (reference sequence). The CDR3 covers 14 residues. Germline trimming cut 5 bases from V and 3 bases from J; bases unmatched to any gene: 6. CDR3 DNA: TGTGCCTGGGGGCTAGCGGGAGGCTTCTACGAGCAGTACTTC. This sequence encodes CAWGLAGGFYEQYF.

The chain has TRBV6-1 and TRBJ1-6; possible D gene TRBD1, 5 bases. The CDR3 runs to 15 residues. Between the trimmed V and J ends, which lost 2 bases and 8 bases, there was a span of 13 bases. Germline loops: CDR1 MNHNS, CDR2 SASEGT. The CDR3 bases are TGTGCCAGCAGTGAACGTTGGGGCGGGGATTCACCCCTCCACTTT. This encodes CASSERWGGDSPLHF.

The chain uses TRBV19 and TRBJ2-2, with TRBD2 matching 8 bases. CDR3 length: 15 residues. In germline, CDR1 is LNHDA, CDR2 SQIVND (reference sequence). The V gene end was trimmed by 2 bases and the J gene end by 6 bases; junction bases not matched to a gene: 5. The CDR3 DNA is TGTGCCAGTAGTATACGCGGGAGGCCCCCCGGGGAGCTGTTTTTT. It yields the protein CASSIRGRPPGELFF.

This chain uses TRBV12-3 or TRBV12-4 with TRBJ2-7, with 8 bases matching TRBD1. The CDR3 extends over 13 amino acids. The trim removed 6 bases at V and 2 bases at J, leaving 3 bases unmatched. CDR3 sequence reads: CASRGQGTYEQYF. In DNA form, the CDR3 reads TGTGCCAGCAGAGGACAGGGAACCTACGAGCAGTACTTC.

This sequence joins TRBV7-5 and TRBJ2-7; the table's TRBD1 call for D was not verified on the DNA. TRBV7-5 is reported as a pseudogene. CDR3 length: 16 residues. CDR3 loop: CARSLGFLIWAISRYF. In DNA, the CDR3 is TGTGCCAGAAGCTTAGGGTTCTTAATATGGGCAATAAGTCGGTACTTC.

The V gene is TRBV6-6, the J gene TRBJ1-5; D uncertain. This CDR3 comprises 14 residues. CDR1 MNHNY and CDR2 SVGAGI come from the germline V gene (reference sequence). V lost 0 bases, J lost 4 bases, and 7 bases lay in between. The CDR3 coding sequence is TGTGCCAGCAGTTACTCAGAACTGAATCAGCCCCAGCATTTT. It translates to CASSYSELNQPQHF.

This clone has only one observation. The chain employs TRBV2 and TRBJ2-7; TRBD1 matches 8 bases. The ends lost 6 bases at V and 3 bases at J; junction bases unmatched: 10. This CDR3 contains 15 residues. CDR1 and CDR2 (germline): SNHLY, FYNNEI. The CDR3 DNA reads as TGTGCCAGCAGCCTCCGGGACAGGACGATCTACGAGCAGTACTTC. Translation: CASSLRDRTIYEQYF. Variable domain in full (rest from reference TRBV2 and TRBJ2-7): EPEVTQTPSHQVTQMGQEVILRCVPISNHLYFYWYRQILGQKVEFLVSFYNNEISEKSEIFDDQFSVERPDGSNFTLKIRSTKLEDSAMYFCASSLRDRTIYEQYFGPGTRLTVT.

The chain couples TRBV5-1 to TRBJ2-7; TRBD2 matches 7 bases. V lost 4 bases and J lost 2; bases outside the gene matches: 6. The CDR3 has 14 residues. Germline V CDR1 and CDR2: SGHRS, YFSETQ. CDR3 sequence: CASSPTAGAYEQYF. As DNA, the CDR3 is TGCGCCAGCAGCCCCACCGCGGGGGCCTACGAGCAGTACTTC.

A single count supports this clone. The J gene is TRBJ1-2, the V gene TRBV30, with D unclear. The germline CDR1 and CDR2 sequences are GTSNPN and SVGIG (reference sequence). The length of the CDR3 is 13 residues. V was cut by 0 bases and J by 4 bases, with 9 bases left in between. This chain's CDR3 is CAWSVLPLYGYTF. Written as DNA, the CDR3 is TGTGCCTGGAGTGTCCTTCCACTCTATGGCTACACCTTC.

This chain connects TRBV2 to TRBJ1-1; D is ambiguous. V lost 4 bases and J lost 4, with 10 bases in between. CDR1 SNHLY and CDR2 FYNNEI come from the germline V gene. The CDR3 totals 13 residues. The CDR3 DNA reads as TGTGCCAGCAGTGTCGGGTCGAGCACTGAAGCTTTCTTT. Amino acids: CASSVGSSTEAFF.

The chain carries TRBV10-1 and TRBJ2-7; 8 nucleotides line up with TRBD1. This CDR3 is 16 amino acids long. Germline values: CDR1 WNHNN, CDR2 SYGVQD (reference sequence). J lost 3 bases, V lost 6 bases, and 13 bases had no gene match. This CDR3 is CASRPDGTGRYYEQYF. Written as DNA, the CDR3 is TGCGCCAGCAGACCCGATGGGACAGGTAGGTACTACGAGCAGTACTTC.

The chain uses TRBV2 and TRBJ1-2, with TRBD1 as a possible D gene (6 bases). Per germline, CDR1 SNHLY and CDR2 FYNNEI. This CDR3 region has 15 residues. With 9 bases removed from V and 2 bases from J, the gap between germline ends came to 19 bases. The CDR3 spells CASILRQESNYGYTF. The CDR3, as DNA: TGTGCCAGTATACTAAGACAGGAGTCAAACTATGGCTACACCTTC.

This clone is a singleton in its sample. V gene TRBV7-9 combines with J gene TRBJ1-6; D call uncertain. CDR1 and CDR2 (germline): SEHNR, FQNEAQ (reference sequence). The CDR3 is 16 amino acids. The germline V and J ends were trimmed by 8 bases and 7 bases, with 21 bases remaining between them. DNA of the CDR3: TGTGCCAGCCACCGGGTCCCGGGAGGAGTGAATTCACCCCTCCACTTT. This sequence encodes CASHRVPGGVNSPLHF.

The chain joins TRBV4-1 to TRBJ2-7; D is possibly TRBD1 (6 bases). V was shortened by 4 bases and J by 2 bases, with 15 bases between the two germline ends. The germline CDR1 and CDR2 sequences are MGHRA and YSYEKL. The CDR3 extends over 15 amino acids. CDR3 bases: TGCGCCAGCAGCCCGCCCCGGACAGATCCCTACGAGCAGTACTTC. Protein product: CASSPPRTDPYEQYF.

This clone was seen a single time. CDR3: CASSQLLLSTEAFF. The CDR3 DNA reads TGCGCCAGCAGCCAACTACTACTAAGCACTGAAGCTTTCTTT. The chain couples TRBV4-1 to TRBJ1-1, with D unresolved. Germline loops: CDR1 MGHRA, CDR2 YSYEKL. V was cut by 2 bases and J by 4 bases, with 11 bases left in between. CDR3 size: 14 residues.

This clone was observed a single time. The chain joins TRBV6-1 to TRBJ1-1; 8 nucleotides match TRBD1. Trimming cost V 6 bases and J 4 bases; bases outside gene matches: 4. This CDR3 is built from 13 residues. Germline CDR1 MNHNS, CDR2 SASEGT. The CDR3 reads CASSSDRGTEAFF. CDR3 nucleotides: TGTGCCAGCAGCTCCGACAGGGGCACTGAAGCTTTCTTT.

This clone occurred once. This chain connects TRBV6-2 or TRBV6-3 to TRBJ1-5; TRBD1 is a possible D gene (5 bases). The CDR3 runs to 15 residues. V lost 2 bases to trimming and J lost 4 bases, with 12 bases between them. Germline V lookup: CDR1 MNHEY, CDR2 SVGEGT. CDR3 loop: CASSYGGAVNQPQHF. DNA for the CDR3: TGTGCCAGCAGTTACGGTGGGGCAGTTAATCAGCCCCAGCATTTT.

Concerning this clone itself: One end of the junction fails to match germline, which may point to a read error. The chain links TRBV6-5 to TRBJ2-7, with 9 bases that match TRBD1. Germline CDR1 MNHEY, CDR2 SVGAGI. This CDR3 comprises 15 residues. CDR3 sequence reads: CASSYSTGGLDEQYF. DNA of the CDR3: TGTGCCAGCAGTTACTCGACAGGGGGACTCGACGAACAGTACTTC.

This clone has a handful of counts. This chain joins TRBV2 and TRBJ2-2; D may be TRBD2 (6 bases). Germline CDR1 reads SNHLY; CDR2 reads FYNNEI. The CDR3 extends over 15 amino acids. The germline V and J ends were trimmed by 7 bases and 0 bases, with 12 bases remaining between them. CDR3 sequence: CASKKLAANTGELFF. CDR3 DNA: TGTGCCAGCAAGAAACTAGCAGCGAACACCGGGGAGCTGTTTTTT.

V usage is TRBV9 and J usage is TRBJ2-2, with TRBD1 matching 8 bases. With V trimmed by 5 bases and J by 2 bases, 5 bases remained unmatched. The CDR3 length is 15 residues. Germline assignment: CDR1 SGDLS and CDR2 YYNGEE. The CDR3 sequence is CASRRGQGNTGELFF. DNA of the CDR3: TGTGCCAGCAGGCGAGGACAGGGCAACACCGGGGAGCTGTTTTTT.

Worth noting for this clone: Within the sample, other DNA sequences also encode this same CDR3. This sequence joins TRBV9 and TRBJ1-4; D gene ambiguous. Germline CDR1 SGDLS, CDR2 YYNGEE. The CDR3 totals 15 residues. V lost 0 bases to trimming and J lost 2 bases, with 8 bases between them. As DNA, the CDR3 is TGTGCCAGCAGCGTAGGGACTGGGACTAATGAAAAACTGTTTTTT. Translating gives CASSVGTGTNEKLFF.

This chain uses TRBV5-6 with TRBJ1-2; D gene unclear. Germline values: CDR1 SGHDT, CDR2 YYEEEE. Trimming shortened V by 2 bases and J by 7 bases, and 9 bases separated the two germline ends. The length of the CDR3 is 12 residues. The CDR3 coding sequence is TGTGCCAGCAGCTTTGACTACCGTGGCTACACCTTC. Translation: CASSFDYRGYTF.

The genes are TRBV9 and TRBJ2-5, with D possibly being TRBD1 (6 bases). Per germline, CDR1 SGDLS and CDR2 YYNGEE. The CDR3 sequence is 15 residues long. V lost 0 bases and J 4 bases, leaving 13 bases between the germline ends. The CDR3 nucleotides are TGTGCCAGCAGCGTAGGGCAGGGGCATGGAGAGACCCAGTACTTC. Amino acids: CASSVGQGHGETQYF.